One sample yielded the 19 T cell receptor beta chains listed below, sequenced in a study of shared clonotypes between healthy human individuals. Assay: immunoSEQ multiplex PCR; the TCRdb copy retains only in-frame clones and omits some. The table has under 850,000 clones, just under 75% seen once; the top ten hold approximately 1.7%. Material for sequencing was memory CD4+ T cells sorted from blood. Described subset: CD45RA-negative fraction. The receptors come from a woman aged 25 to 39 in good health.

This clone has more than one count but fewer than ten. The chain employs TRBV15 and TRBJ1-6; 9 nucleotides agree with TRBD1. Germline V gives CDR1 LNHNV, CDR2 YYDKDF (reference sequence). With 4 bases clipped from V and 7 bases from J, the junction kept 5 bases outside the gene matches. There are 15 residues in the CDR3. The CDR3, as DNA: TGTGCCACCAGCATCCGGGACAGGGCCAATTCACCCCTCCACTTT. This encodes CATSIRDRANSPLHF.

The V call is TRBV11-2, the J call TRBJ2-7; D gene ambiguous. V gave up 4 bases and J gave up 3 bases, with 7 bases separating them. Germline assignment: CDR1 SGHAT and CDR2 FQNNGV. The CDR3 is 12 amino acids. The DNA for the CDR3 is TGTGCCAGCAGCTCAGCCGGCTACGAGCAGTACTTC. It encodes CASSSAGYEQYF.

V and J are TRBV7-9 and TRBJ2-7; 8 bases are a match to TRBD2. This CDR3 region has 14 residues. V shed 5 bases, J shed 0 bases, and the junction held 3 bases outside the gene matches. The V gene's germline CDR1 is SEHNR and CDR2 FQNEAQ (reference sequence). Written as DNA, the CDR3 is TGTGCCAGCAGCAAAAGCGGGGGCTCCTACGAGCAGTACTTC. Its protein product is CASSKSGGSYEQYF.

The genes are TRBV7-3 and TRBJ2-1; 9 bases match TRBD1. The CDR3 runs to 15 residues. V lost 4 bases and J lost 4; bases outside the gene matches: 5. Germline values: CDR1 SGHTA, CDR2 FQGTGA. CDR3: CASSSDRGLYNEQFF. The CDR3, as DNA: TGTGCCAGCAGCTCGGACAGGGGTCTTTACAATGAGCAGTTCTTC.

The gene calls are TRBV28 and TRBJ2-5; D is possibly TRBD2 (6 bases). This CDR3 comprises 16 residues. V lost 7 bases to trimming and J lost 7 bases, with 25 bases between them. Germline CDR1 and CDR2: MDHEN and SYDVKM. The CDR3 region is CASNNSGDLARGTQYF. The CDR3 DNA reads TGTGCCAGCAACAACTCGGGGGATTTAGCTCGGGGGACCCAGTACTTC. Combining the CDR3 with reference TRBV28 and TRBJ2-5 gives the whole variable domain DVKVTQSSRYLVKRTGEKVFLECVQDMDHENMFWYRQDPGLGLRLIYFSYDVKMKEKGDIPEGYSVSREKKERFSLILESASTNQTSMYLCASNNSGDLARGTQYFGPGTRLLVL.

In DNA, the CDR3 is TGCAGCGTTGAAGATTATACTAGCGGGAGGGGTAATGAGCAGTTCTTC. Protein sequence: CSVEDYTSGRGNEQFF. The chain has TRBV29-1 and TRBJ2-1; 13 bases fit TRBD2. Trimming took 0 bases from V and 7 from J; bases not matched to a gene: 6. Germline CDR1 is SQVTM and CDR2 is ANQGSEA. This CDR3 has 16 residues.

This chain joins TRBV5-4 and TRBJ2-5; 12 bases fit TRBD2. Germline V CDR1 and CDR2: SGHNT, YYREEE (reference sequence). The CDR3 sequence is 15 residues long. V shed 5 bases, J shed 5 bases, and the junction held 7 bases outside the gene matches. The CDR3 loop is CASSSSSGREETQYF. The CDR3, as DNA: TGTGCCAGCAGTTCATCTAGCGGGAGGGAGGAGACCCAGTACTTC.

The V call is TRBV19, the J call TRBJ2-5; D is uncertain. CDR1 and CDR2 (germline): LNHDA, SQIVND (reference sequence). Trimming cost V 3 bases and J 2 bases, with 10 bases left between them. CDR3 size: 14 residues. The CDR3 DNA sequence: TGTGCCAGTAGTATTTGGGGATCTCAAGAGACCCAGTACTTC. It is translated as CASSIWGSQETQYF. Filled out from reference TRBV19 and TRBJ2-5, the complete variable domain reads DGGITQSPKYLFRKEGQNVTLSCEQNLNHDAMYWYRQDPGQGLRLIYYSQIVNDFQKGDIAEGYSVSREKKESFPLTVTSAQKNPTAFYLCASSIWGSQETQYFGPGTRLLVL.

The chain carries TRBV18 and TRBJ1-5; D remains ambiguous. The CDR3 has 13 residues. V was pared by 4 bases and J by 5 bases, with 9 bases between. Germline-derived CDR1 and CDR2 are KGHSH and LQKENI. The CDR3 sequence: CASSLEGDQPQHF. The CDR3 coding sequence is TGTGCCAGCTCACTGGAAGGCGATCAGCCCCAGCATTTT.

The CDR3 loop reads CASSSTNQPNYGYTF. As DNA, the CDR3 is TGTGCCAGCTCATCCACCAATCAGCCTAACTATGGCTACACCTTC. The chain has TRBV18 and TRBJ1-2; no definite D call. The V and J ends lost 5 bases and 0 bases respectively, with 13 bases between them. In germline, CDR1 is KGHSH, CDR2 LQKENI. CDR3 length equals 15 residues.

In this sample, this clone turned up once. CDR3: CASSLGLAGSAYEQYF. The CDR3 bases are TGTGCCAGCAGCTTAGGGTTGGCAGGGAGCGCCTACGAGCAGTACTTC. The chain has TRBV7-9 and TRBJ2-7, with D tentatively TRBD1 or TRBD2 (5 bases each). The germline V and J ends were trimmed by 1 base and 2 bases, with 15 bases remaining between them. The CDR3 sequence is 16 residues long. Germline V gene sequence: CDR1 SEHNR, CDR2 FQNEAQ (reference sequence).

The rearrangement joins TRBV11-3 to TRBJ2-3; 8 nucleotides agree with TRBD2. J lost 9 bases, V lost 1 base, and 3 bases had no gene match. The V gene's germline CDR1 is SGHNT and CDR2 YENEEA. The CDR3 is 13 amino acids. The CDR3: CASSLAGGATQYF. The CDR3 coding sequence is TGTGCCAGCAGCTTAGCGGGGGGGGCAACGCAGTATTTT.

In its sample, this clone was seen a few times. V usage is TRBV2 and J usage is TRBJ1-5, with TRBD1 matching 9 bases. The junction had 4 bases not matched to a gene; V was cut back by 3 bases and J by 4 bases. Germline assignment: CDR1 SNHLY and CDR2 FYNNEI. This CDR3 contains 15 residues. The CDR3 coding sequence is TGTGCCAGCAGTGATTCCGGACAGGGGAATCAGCCCCAGCATTTT. Its protein is CASSDSGQGNQPQHF.

J is TRBJ2-1 and V is TRBV6-5; D gene uncertain. There are 13 residues in the CDR3. V dropped 7 bases and J dropped 9 bases, with 16 bases sitting between them. Germline V gene sequence: CDR1 MNHEY, CDR2 SVGAGI. The CDR3 DNA reads TGTGCCAGCACCCCCCCGGCAGGTTCTGAGCAGTTCTTC. Protein product: CASTPPAGSEQFF.

This clone appeared a single time. The genes are TRBV5-4 and TRBJ2-3; D may be TRBD2 (5 bases). The CDR3 runs 14 residues. Germline lookup yields CDR1 SGHNT and CDR2 YYREEE (reference sequence). Trimming pared 4 bases from V and 1 base from J, leaving 10 bases between. CDR3 loop: CASSPGLGTDTQYF. The CDR3 DNA reads TGTGCCAGCAGCCCTGGACTGGGCACAGATACGCAGTATTTT.

This clone was seen repeatedly, ten times or more. The rearrangement links TRBV2 to TRBJ2-2; 11 bases are shared with TRBD1. Germline CDR1 and CDR2: SNHLY and FYNNEI. CDR3 size: 16 residues. The V gene end was trimmed by 2 bases and the J gene end by 6 bases; junction bases not matched to a gene: 5. DNA for the CDR3: TGTGCCAGCAGTGAAATGGACAGGGGGCGCGCCGGGGAGCTGTTTTTT. Protein sequence: CASSEMDRGRAGELFF.

The chain recombines TRBV7-2 with TRBJ2-7; no reliable D call. V lost 5 bases to trimming and J lost 5 bases, with 16 bases between them. There are 14 residues in the CDR3. CDR1 is SGHTA, CDR2 FQGNSA, per germline. This CDR3 is CASSLKGTVHEQYF. CDR3 sequence (DNA): TGTGCCAGCAGCCTCAAAGGAACGGTTCACGAGCAGTACTTC.

This clone was recorded once. V is TRBV6-6 and J is TRBJ2-3; D gene unclear. The CDR3 is 12 amino acids. In germline, CDR1 is MNHNY, CDR2 SVGAGI (reference sequence). The V and J ends lost 2 bases and 3 bases respectively, with 3 bases between them. CDR3 protein: CASSYRTDTQYF. The CDR3 DNA is TGTGCCAGCAGTTACCGTACAGATACGCAGTATTTT.

The V gene is TRBV11-2, the J gene TRBJ2-1; 12 bases fit TRBD2. The length of the CDR3 is 15 residues. The V gene end was trimmed by 5 bases and the J gene end by 9 bases; junction bases not matched to a gene: 8. CDR1 and CDR2 from the germline V gene are SGHAT and FQNNGV. The CDR3 reads CASSPGLAGNREQFF. The CDR3 DNA follows: TGTGCCAGCAGCCCAGGACTAGCGGGGAACCGTGAGCAGTTCTTC. Full variable domain (rest looked up from reference TRBV11-2 and TRBJ2-1): EAGVAQSPRYKIIEKRQSVAFWCNPISGHATLYWYQQILGQGPKLLIQFQNNGVVDDSQLPKDRFSAERLKGVDSTLKIQPAKLEDSAVYLCASSPGLAGNREQFFGPGTRLTVL.